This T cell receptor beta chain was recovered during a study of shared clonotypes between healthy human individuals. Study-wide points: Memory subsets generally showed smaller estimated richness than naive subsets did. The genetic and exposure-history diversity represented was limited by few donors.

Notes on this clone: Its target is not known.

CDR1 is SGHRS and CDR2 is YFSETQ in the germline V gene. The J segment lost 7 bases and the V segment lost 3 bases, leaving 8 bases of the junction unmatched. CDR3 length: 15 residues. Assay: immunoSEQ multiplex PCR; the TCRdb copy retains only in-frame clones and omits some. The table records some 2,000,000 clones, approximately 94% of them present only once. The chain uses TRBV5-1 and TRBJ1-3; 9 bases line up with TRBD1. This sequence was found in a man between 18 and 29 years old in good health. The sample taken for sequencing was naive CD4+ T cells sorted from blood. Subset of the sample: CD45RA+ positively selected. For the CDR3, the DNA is TGCGCCAGCAGCTCGTTGGCCGGGACAGGGAACACCATATATTTT. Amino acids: CASSSLAGTGNTIYF.